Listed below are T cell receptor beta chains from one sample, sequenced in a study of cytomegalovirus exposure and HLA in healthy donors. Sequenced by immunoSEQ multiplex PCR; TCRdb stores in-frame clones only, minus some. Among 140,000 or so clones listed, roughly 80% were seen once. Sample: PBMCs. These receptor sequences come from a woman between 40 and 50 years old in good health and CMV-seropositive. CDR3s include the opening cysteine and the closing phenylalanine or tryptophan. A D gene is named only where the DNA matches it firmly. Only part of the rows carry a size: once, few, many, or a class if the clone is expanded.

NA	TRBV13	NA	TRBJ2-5	CASSLNQGSETQYF	TGTGCCAGCAGCCTAAACCAGGGCTCGGAGACCCAGTACTTC
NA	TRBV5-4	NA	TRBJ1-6	CASSLDTTANSPLHF	TGTGCCAGCAGCCTGGACACGACTGCGAATTCACCCCTCCACTTT
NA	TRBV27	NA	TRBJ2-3	CASSLAGPSTDTQYF	TGTGCCAGCAGTTTAGCGGGACCTAGCACAGATACGCAGTATTTT
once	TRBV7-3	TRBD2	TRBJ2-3	CASSLRPPMGREFPDTQYF	TGTGCCAGCAGCTTAAGGCCCCCTATGGGGCGGGAGTTCCCAGATACGCAGTATTTT
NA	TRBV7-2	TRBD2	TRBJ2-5	CASSLRGGMNGETQYF	TGTGCCAGCAGCTTACGGGGAGGGATGAATGGGGAGACCCAGTACTTC
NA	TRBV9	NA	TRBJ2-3	CASSVGLGTDTQYF	TGTGCCAGCAGCGTAGGTCTCGGCACAGATACGCAGTATTTT
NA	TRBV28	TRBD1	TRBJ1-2	CASSFQGQGLANYGYTF	TGTGCCAGCAGTTTCCAGGGACAGGGGTTAGCTAACTATGGCTACACCTTC
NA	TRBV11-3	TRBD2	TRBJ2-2	CASSLDRTSGGLGGELFF	TGTGCCAGCAGCTTAGATCGGACTAGCGGGGGATTGGGCGGGGAGCTGTTTTTT
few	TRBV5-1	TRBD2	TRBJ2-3	CASSTNVASGVDTQYF	TGCGCCAGCAGCACGAATGTGGCTAGCGGGGTGGATACGCAGTATTTT
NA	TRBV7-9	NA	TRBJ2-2	CSSRTDTGELFF	TGTTCCAGCAGGACAGACACCGGGGAGCTGTTTTTT
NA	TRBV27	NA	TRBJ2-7	CASIYTPKVGGASPIEQYF	TGTGCCAGCATTTACACCCCGAAGGTCGGGGGTGCATCCCCCATCGAGCAGTACTTC
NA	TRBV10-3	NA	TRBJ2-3	CAITEGGSTDTQYF	TGTGCCATCACCGAGGGCGGGAGCACAGATACGCAGTATTTT
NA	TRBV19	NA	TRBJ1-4	CASSMLRDAGGRSTNEKLFF	TGTGCCAGTAGTATGCTCCGAGACGCCGGGGGAAGGTCAACTAATGAAAAACTGTTTTTT
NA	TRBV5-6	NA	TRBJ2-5	CASSPSTGVETQYF	TGTGCCAGCAGCCCCTCGACTGGAGTTGAGACCCAGTACTTC
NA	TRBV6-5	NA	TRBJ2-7	CASTAPGLYEQYF	TGTGCCAGCACCGCCCCGGGACTTTACGAGCAGTACTTC
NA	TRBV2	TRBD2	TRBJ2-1	CASKGTSGINEQFF	TGTGCCAGCAAAGGGACTAGCGGGATAAATGAGCAGTTCTTC
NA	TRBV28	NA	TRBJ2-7	CASSHTHREQYF	TGTGCCAGCAGCCATACTCATCGGGAGCAGTACTTC
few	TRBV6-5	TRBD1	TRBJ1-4	CASRGTGSEKLFF	TGTGCCAGCAGGGGGACAGGGTCTGAAAAACTGTTTTTT
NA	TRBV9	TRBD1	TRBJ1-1	CASSRGQGIDTEAFF	TGTGCCAGCAGCAGGGGACAGGGGATCGACACTGAAGCTTTCTTT
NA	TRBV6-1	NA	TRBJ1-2	CASRPDTNYGYTF	TGTGCCAGCAGACCAGACACAAACTATGGCTACACCTTC
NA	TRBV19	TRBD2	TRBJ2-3	CASRSGGGTDTQYF	TGTGCCAGCCGAAGCGGGGGCGGTACAGATACGCAGTATTTT
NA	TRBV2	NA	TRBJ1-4	CASSGRAATNEKLFF	TGTGCCAGCAGTGGGAGGGCAGCAACTAATGAAAAACTGTTTTTT
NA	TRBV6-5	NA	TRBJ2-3	CASTPWDGGRDTQYF	TGTGCCAGCACCCCTTGGGACGGGGGGCGAGATACGCAGTATTTT
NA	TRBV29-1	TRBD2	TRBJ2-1	CSGGGTEQFF	TGCAGCGGGGGGGGGACTGAGCAGTTCTTC
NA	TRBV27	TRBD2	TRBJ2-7	CASSLSAGAGEQYF	TGTGCCAGCAGTTTATCGGCGGGAGCGGGCGAGCAGTACTTC
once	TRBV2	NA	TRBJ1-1	CASSVTGLNTEAFF	TGTGCCAGCAGTGTTACAGGCCTGAACACTGAAGCTTTCTTT
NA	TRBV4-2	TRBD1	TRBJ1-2	CASSQSGTGSFLGYTF	TGTGCCAGCAGCCAATCCGGGACAGGGAGTTTCCTTGGCTACACCTTC
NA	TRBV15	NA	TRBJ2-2	CATSPGTPLTGELFF	TGTGCCACCAGCCCCGGGACTCCCTTAACCGGGGAGCTGTTTTTT
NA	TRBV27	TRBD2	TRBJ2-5	CASSLNSRGGQETQYF	TGTGCCAGCAGTTTAAATTCTCGCGGGGGCCAAGAGACCCAGTACTTC
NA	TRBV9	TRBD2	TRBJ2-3	CASSGSGGGTDTQYF	TGTGCCAGCAGCGGAAGCGGGGGGGGTACAGATACGCAGTATTTT
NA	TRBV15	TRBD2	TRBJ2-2	CATSRGASGSKTGELFF	TGTGCCACCAGCAGAGGGGCTAGCGGGAGTAAAACCGGGGAGCTGTTTTTT
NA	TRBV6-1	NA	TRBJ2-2	CASKPAVHGELFF	TGTGCCAGCAAGCCCGCCGTCCACGGGGAGCTGTTTTTT
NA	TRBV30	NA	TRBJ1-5	CAWRGLQGTSQHF	TGTGCCTGGAGGGGACTACAGGGAACTTCCCAGCATTTT
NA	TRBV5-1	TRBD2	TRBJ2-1	CASSLATSGFYNEQFF	TGCGCCAGCAGCTTGGCGACTAGCGGTTTCTACAATGAGCAGTTCTTC
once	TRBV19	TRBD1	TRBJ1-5	CASSYGTGGRWQPQHF	TGTGCCAGTAGCTATGGGACAGGGGGAAGGTGGCAGCCCCAGCATTTT
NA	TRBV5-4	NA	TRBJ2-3	CASSSGLFTDTQYF	TGTGCCAGCAGCTCAGGACTCTTCACAGATACGCAGTATTTT
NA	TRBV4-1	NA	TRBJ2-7	CASSQILPGLGSYEQYF	TGCGCCAGCAGCCAAATATTACCGGGACTGGGGTCCTACGAGCAGTACTTC
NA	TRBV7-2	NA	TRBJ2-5	CASSLGLGRETQYF	TGTGCCAGCAGCTTAGGACTAGGGCGGGAGACCCAGTACTTC
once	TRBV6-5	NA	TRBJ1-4	CASREGSREKLFF	TGTGCCAGCAGAGAGGGTTCGCGTGAAAAACTGTTTTTT
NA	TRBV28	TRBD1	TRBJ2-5	CATHSPWGTGQETQYF	TGTGCCACCCATTCCCCATGGGGGACAGGCCAAGAGACCCAGTACTTC
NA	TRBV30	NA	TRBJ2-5	CAYSDTVQETQYF	TGTGCCTACTCGGACACGGTCCAAGAGACCCAGTACTTC
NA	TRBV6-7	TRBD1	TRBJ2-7	CASSRDREIHEQYF	TGTGCCAGCAGTAGGGACAGGGAAATCCACGAGCAGTACTTC